This TCR beta chain was sequenced for a study of Graves' ophthalmopathy and Graves' hyperthyroidism. Study-wide points: Using 13 signatures, a model distinguished ophthalmopathy from stable hyperthyroidism, reaching around 88% sensitivity and about 81% specificity.

The junction had 6 bases not matched to a gene; V was cut back by 5 bases and J by 2 bases. There are 15 residues in the CDR3. Per germline, CDR1 MDHEN and CDR2 SYDVKM. Disease in donors with ophthalmopathy had moderate-to-severe activity, CAS ≥3, NOSPECS ≥4 and under 3 months' duration. This clonotype was recorded at least ten times. The antigen is unknown. RNA transcripts were the template, and TCR beta CDR3 regions were amplified from them. Second-round multiplex PCR followed a first-round RT-PCR using HTBI primers. TCRdb reanalysed the multiplex PCR reads using MiXCR and keeps one entry per CDR3 protein. The sample includes 350,000 to 450,000 distinct CDR3 sequences, approximately 16% seen only once; the top ten take around 1.5%.

Input material: peripheral blood. The source is a woman in her late teens or twenties with Graves' ophthalmopathy. This chain connects TRBV28 to TRBJ1-2, with TRBD1 identical over 9 bases. Here the CDR3 reads CASSPRGQGNYGYTF. Here the CDR3 DNA reads TGTGCCAGCAGTCCCAGGGGACAGGGCAACTATGGCTACACCTTC.